Following are 12 T cell receptor beta chains from one sample sequenced in a study of blood T cell repertoires in COVID-19. Produced via immunoSEQ multiplex PCR; TCRdb's table is partial and in-frame only. The table shows about 94,000 clones, with 65% to 85% occurring only once. Input material: peripheral blood. All receptors come from a man aged 55 to 70 with acute or convalescent COVID-19.

J is TRBJ1-4 and V is TRBV27; weak D call: TRBD1 (6 bases). V was pared by 3 bases and J by 6 bases, with 8 bases between. CDR1 is MNHEY and CDR2 is SMNVEV in the germline V gene (reference sequence). The CDR3 contains 13 residues. CDR3 sequence: CASSLNRDEKLFF. CDR3 DNA: TGTGCCAGCAGTTTGAACAGGGATGAAAAACTGTTTTTT.

The chain combines TRBV5-6 with TRBJ1-1, with TRBD1 identical over 7 bases. The CDR3 is 13 residues long. Per the germline V gene, CDR1 is SGHDT and CDR2 is YYEEEE. The trim removed 2 bases at V and 11 bases at J, leaving 9 bases unmatched. For the CDR3, the DNA is TGTGCCAGCAGCTTCGGTACGACAGGGAGGGCTTTCTTT. Protein sequence: CASSFGTTGRAFF.

V is TRBV19 and J is TRBJ1-1; 7 bases map to TRBD1. The CDR3 contains 14 residues. Trimming at V came to 5 bases and at J to 4 bases, leaving 7 bases not matched to a gene. CDR1 is LNHDA, CDR2 SQIVND, per germline (reference sequence). CDR3 sequence: CASSPGDRVTEAFF. The DNA for the CDR3 is TGTGCCAGTAGTCCCGGGGACAGAGTCACTGAAGCTTTCTTT.

The chain employs TRBV9 and TRBJ1-4; D gene ambiguous. The CDR3 is made up of 14 amino acids. V was cut by 0 bases and J by 7 bases, with 10 bases left in between. The V gene's germline CDR1 is SGDLS and CDR2 YYNGEE. CDR3 sequence reads: CASSVAGYPEKLFF. In DNA form, the CDR3 reads TGTGCCAGCAGCGTAGCGGGGTATCCTGAAAAACTGTTTTTT.

The chain uses TRBV18 and TRBJ2-7; 11 bases fit TRBD2. Germline V gives CDR1 KGHSH, CDR2 LQKENI. Losses at the gene ends were 4 bases for V and 1 base for J; bases not matched to a gene: 3. The CDR3 consists of 15 residues. CDR3 residues: CASSHLAGGSYEQYF. The DNA of the CDR3 is TGTGCCAGCTCACACTTAGCGGGGGGGTCCTACGAGCAGTACTTC.

The table lists this clone with a few counts. V is TRBV29-1 and J is TRBJ1-2; 7 nucleotides line up with TRBD1. The germline V gene encodes CDR1 SQVTM and CDR2 ANQGSEA. The CDR3 contains 12 residues. The J segment lost 4 bases and the V segment lost 6 bases, leaving 5 bases of the junction unmatched. CDR3 nucleotide sequence: TGCAGCGTAGAACAGGGGATCTATGGCTACACCTTC. Its protein product is CSVEQGIYGYTF.

This chain connects TRBV19 to TRBJ1-1; tentative D call: TRBD1 (5 bases). The V end lost 0 bases, the J end lost 6 bases, and 14 bases lay between the germline ends. This CDR3 is 15 amino acids long. CDR1 is LNHDA and CDR2 is SQIVND in the germline V gene (reference sequence). CDR3 nucleotide sequence: TGTGCCAGTAGTATAGATGTGGGGCGTAGGGCTGAAGCTTTCTTT. The encoded protein is CASSIDVGRRAEAFF.

In the case of this clone: Its ends do not fully match the called genes, so a read error is possible. V and J are TRBV18 and TRBJ1-2; a weak D match, TRBD1 (6 bases). This CDR3 spans 14 amino acids. In germline, CDR1 is KGHSH, CDR2 LQKENI. CDR3 nucleotide sequence: TGTGCCAGCTCACCTACAGGGATTAACCATGGCTACACCTTC. Its translation is CASSPTGINHGYTF.

This chain links TRBV6-5 with TRBJ1-2, with D possibly TRBD1 on 5 matching bases. The V end was cut by 10 bases, the J end by 3 bases, with 15 bases between. This CDR3 is built from 13 residues. Germline V gene data show CDR1 as MNHEY and CDR2 as SVGAGI. The CDR3 is CAIRGEGDYGYTF. The DNA for the CDR3 is TGTGCCATTCGGGGGGAAGGTGACTATGGCTACACCTTC.

The chain recombines TRBV19 with TRBJ1-5; TRBD1 might be the D (6 bases). The CDR3 contains 14 residues. Trimming stripped 8 bases from V and 7 bases from J, with 18 bases between. The germline gives CDR1 LNHDA, CDR2 SQIVND (reference sequence). The CDR3 DNA reads as TGTGCCAGTTCCTTCAGGGGAGCGGGGCAGCCCCAGCATTTT. It yields the protein CASSFRGAGQPQHF. Based on the CDR3 plus reference TRBV19 and TRBJ1-5, the full variable domain is DGGITQSPKYLFRKEGQNVTLSCEQNLNHDAMYWYRQDPGQGLRLIYYSQIVNDFQKGDIAEGYSVSREKKESFPLTVTSAQKNPTAFYLCASSFRGAGQPQHFGDGTRLSIL.

This chain uses TRBV10-1 with TRBJ2-5; 8 bases line up with TRBD2. Germline CDR1 WNHNN, CDR2 SYGVQD (reference sequence). This CDR3 contains 15 residues. With V trimmed by 7 bases and J by 2 bases, 9 bases remained unmatched. The CDR3 spells CASKWRGVQQETQYF. CDR3 DNA sequence: TGCGCCAGCAAGTGGCGGGGGGTCCAACAAGAGACCCAGTACTTC.

The V call is TRBV29-1, the J call TRBJ2-3; 7 positions agree with TRBD2. The V gene's germline CDR1 is SQVTM and CDR2 ANQGSEA. This CDR3 spans 15 amino acids. Trimming cost V 0 bases and J 4 bases; bases outside gene matches: 7. The CDR3 nucleotides are TGCAGCGTTGAAGATTTGGGGAGGGCAGCAGATACGCAGTATTTT. Translation: CSVEDLGRAADTQYF.